A single sample is the source of the 16 T cell receptor beta chains below, sequenced in a study of blood T cell repertoires in COVID-19. Measured with immunoSEQ multiplex PCR; TCRdb has only the in-frame clones, and not every one. The sample includes approximately 220,000 clones, approximately 86% of them seen just once. Sample: PBMCs or T cells enriched from blood (not recorded which). All receptors derive from a woman in her 30s who had been exposed to COVID-19.

V usage is TRBV5-1 and J usage is TRBJ2-3; possibly TRBD2 for D (6 bases). The CDR3 runs 18 residues. Trimming removed 3 bases from V and 0 bases from J, with 20 bases in between. CDR1 is SGHRS, CDR2 YFSETQ, per germline. The CDR3 coding sequence is TGCGCCAGCAGCTCGAGCGCGGGGACTTCTCCTAGCACAGATACGCAGTATTTT. This codes for CASSSSAGTSPSTDTQYF. Full variable domain (rest looked up from reference TRBV5-1 and TRBJ2-3): KAGVTQTPRYLIKTRGQQVTLSCSPISGHRSVSWYQQTPGQGLQFLFEYFSETQRNKGNFPGRFSGRQFSNSRSEMNVSTLELGDSALYLCASSSSAGTSPSTDTQYFGPGTRLTVL.

The J gene is TRBJ2-2, the V gene TRBV30; D is undetermined. V lost 3 bases, J lost 8 bases, and 10 bases lay in between. CDR3 length: 12 amino acids. Germline V lookup: CDR1 GTSNPN, CDR2 SVGIG (reference sequence). The DNA for the CDR3 is TGTGCCTGGAGAAAGGTAGCTGGGGAGCTGTTTTTT. It encodes CAWRKVAGELFF.

The chain carries TRBV5-1 and TRBJ2-5; a possible D gene is TRBD2 (5 bases). The CDR3 is 15 residues long. Per germline, CDR1 SGHRS and CDR2 YFSETQ. V gave up 6 bases and J gave up 2 bases, with 17 bases separating them. CDR3 DNA: TGCGCCAGCACGGGTAGAGGGATCTTACAAGAGACCCAGTACTTC. Its protein product is CASTGRGILQETQYF.

The chain employs TRBV18 and TRBJ1-1, with D possibly matching TRBD1 (5 bases). The V and J ends lost 4 bases and 1 base respectively, with 13 bases between them. In germline, CDR1 is KGHSH, CDR2 LQKENI. The CDR3 has 15 residues. For the CDR3, the DNA is TGTGCCAGCTCACGGAAACAGGAGACGAACACTGAAGCTTTCTTT. Residues: CASSRKQETNTEAFF.

This clone occurred a few times. The chain couples TRBV12-3 or TRBV12-4 to TRBJ2-7; D unclear. V was pared by 0 bases and J by 3 bases, with 6 bases between. This CDR3 is 13 amino acids long. The CDR3 DNA reads TGTGCCAGCAGTTTAGCACAGAACTACGAGCAGTACTTC. Its translation: CASSLAQNYEQYF.

Points on this clone: A junction boundary mismatches the germline segment, possibly from a read error. The chain carries TRBV7-7 and TRBJ2-7, with TRBD2 identical over 8 bases. Germline V gives CDR1 SSHAT, CDR2 FNYEAQ (reference sequence). This CDR3 region has 16 residues. CDR3 DNA: TGTGCTAGCAGCTCGCCACCTCTGGCGGGGGGCTACGAGCAGTACTTC. Translation: CASSSPPLAGGYEQYF.

The CDR3: CASSRTGVSYGYTF. The CDR3 DNA reads as TGTGCCAGCAGTAGGACAGGGGTCTCCTATGGCTACACCTTC. The chain links TRBV6-6 to TRBJ1-2, with 9 bases fitting TRBD1. CDR1 MNHNY and CDR2 SVGAGI come from the germline V gene (reference sequence). The J segment lost 4 bases and the V segment lost 5 bases, leaving 5 bases of the junction unmatched. The CDR3 covers 14 residues.

V usage is TRBV19 and J usage is TRBJ1-5, with D tentatively TRBD1 (6 bases). Trimming stripped 2 bases from V and 3 bases from J, with 20 bases between. The germline CDR1 and CDR2 sequences are LNHDA and SQIVND (reference sequence). The CDR3 is made up of 18 amino acids. The CDR3 sequence is CASSIFFGGSAYNQPQHF. In nucleotides, the CDR3 is TGTGCCAGTAGTATATTCTTTGGGGGCTCAGCTTACAATCAGCCCCAGCATTTT. Based on the CDR3 plus reference TRBV19 and TRBJ1-5, the full variable domain is DGGITQSPKYLFRKEGQNVTLSCEQNLNHDAMYWYRQDPGQGLRLIYYSQIVNDFQKGDIAEGYSVSREKKESFPLTVTSAQKNPTAFYLCASSIFFGGSAYNQPQHFGDGTRLSIL.

The V and J genes are TRBV30 and TRBJ2-3; tentative D call: TRBD1 (6 bases). CDR3 size: 13 residues. Trimming removed 1 base at V and 6 bases at J, with 11 bases between. Per germline, CDR1 GTSNPN and CDR2 SVGIG (reference sequence). The DNA of the CDR3 is TGTGCCTGGAGTGCAGGGGACGACGATACGCAGTATTTT. Protein: CAWSAGDDDTQYF. Together with reference TRBV30 and TRBJ2-3, the CDR3 gives the full variable domain: SQTIHQWPATLVQPVGSPLSLECTVEGTSNPNLYWYRQAAGRGLQLLFYSVGIGQISSEVPQNLSASRPQDRQFILSSKKLLLSDSGFYLCAWSAGDDDTQYFGPGTRLTVL.

The rearrangement joins TRBV2 to TRBJ1-4, with 7 bases fitting TRBD1. CDR3 length: 16 residues. Germline V gene sequence: CDR1 SNHLY, CDR2 FYNNEI. The V gene end was trimmed by 3 bases and the J gene end by 8 bases; junction bases not matched to a gene: 12. The CDR3 sequence is CASSEGQSHYWEKLFF. DNA for the CDR3: TGTGCCAGCAGTGAGGGACAGTCCCACTATTGGGAAAAACTGTTTTTT.

The chain has TRBV5-1 and TRBJ2-5, with D tentatively TRBD1 (5 bases). The CDR3 totals 15 residues. Germline CDR1 is SGHRS and CDR2 is YFSETQ. Trimming cost V 0 bases and J 1 base, with 10 bases left between them. The CDR3 DNA sequence: TGCGCCAGCAGCTTGGGACAGACCGTCCAAGAGACCCAGTACTTC. Residues: CASSLGQTVQETQYF.

This sequence joins TRBV19 and TRBJ2-3, with unresolved D. CDR3 length: 15 amino acids. The V gene lost 1 base and the J gene lost 2 bases, with 10 bases spanning the gap. CDR1 and CDR2 (germline): LNHDA, SQIVND (reference sequence). This chain's CDR3 is CASSIASDDTDTQYF. CDR3 nucleotide sequence: TGTGCCAGTAGTATAGCCAGCGATGACACAGATACGCAGTATTTT. Full variable domain (remainder filled in from reference TRBV19 and TRBJ2-3): DGGITQSPKYLFRKEGQNVTLSCEQNLNHDAMYWYRQDPGQGLRLIYYSQIVNDFQKGDIAEGYSVSREKKESFPLTVTSAQKNPTAFYLCASSIASDDTDTQYFGPGTRLTVL.

The rearrangement links TRBV28 to TRBJ1-2, with 9 positions matching TRBD1. Germline values: CDR1 MDHEN, CDR2 SYDVKM. This CDR3 region has 14 residues. V shed 4 bases and J 4 bases; nucleotides not matched to a gene: 4. The CDR3 sequence: CASSWDRDLYGYTF. The CDR3 coding sequence is TGTGCCAGCAGTTGGGACAGGGATCTCTATGGCTACACCTTC.

The V call is TRBV5-1, the J call TRBJ2-2, with 7 bases aligning to TRBD1. The CDR3 sequence is 16 residues long. With 4 bases clipped from V and 4 bases from J, the junction kept 10 bases outside the gene matches. CDR1 is SGHRS and CDR2 is YFSETQ in the germline V gene. In DNA, the CDR3 is TGCGCCAGCAGCCCGAGAGGGGACAGCCTCACCGGGGAGCTGTTTTTT. Protein product: CASSPRGDSLTGELFF.

CDR3 protein: CASSLVTGVNEQFF. CDR3 DNA sequence: TGTGCCAGCAGCTTGGTGACAGGGGTCAATGAGCAGTTCTTC. The rearrangement links TRBV5-6 to TRBJ2-1, with 8 bases that match TRBD1. The CDR3 runs to 14 residues. Germline loops: CDR1 SGHDT, CDR2 YYEEEE. With V trimmed by 0 bases and J by 6 bases, 2 bases remained unmatched.

The chain joins TRBV6-5 to TRBJ2-2, with a possible D match to TRBD1 (5 bases). The ends were cut back, 5 bases at V and 6 bases at J, with 13 bases in the middle. Germline V gives CDR1 MNHEY, CDR2 SVGAGI. CDR3 length equals 14 residues. CDR3 DNA sequence: TGTGCCAGCAGTCGAAGAACAGGCGCCGGGGAGCTGTTTTTT. Its protein is CASSRRTGAGELFF.